This T cell receptor (beta chain) came from a study of Tregs in tolerant kidney transplant recipients. Study observations and caveats: For some patients, primers changed over time, blocking nucleotide-level comparison. Activated donor B cell expansion appeared to reveal the most relevant donor-specific TCRbeta repertoire. Findings come from small patient numbers and require larger validation.

Sequenced by immunoSEQ multiplex PCR; TCRdb stores in-frame clones only, minus some. In the table there are approximately 67,000 clones, roughly 92% of which are singletons. Turning to this clone: Its antigen is unknown.

This CDR3 has 13 amino acids. V gave up 5 bases and J gave up 3 bases; unmatched junction bases: 4. From germline, CDR1 is LNHDA and CDR2 SQIVND (reference sequence). This TCR was sampled from a human donor who received a combined kidney and bone marrow transplant. Sequencing was performed on CD8+ T cells from blood, taken before the transplant. The chain has TRBV19 and TRBJ2-7; 7 positions agree with TRBD1. The CDR3 DNA reads as TGTGCCAGTAGTCCGGGACAGAACTACGAGCAGTACTTC. It codes for CASSPGQNYEQYF.